The sequence of this T cell receptor beta chain was determined in a study of OX40 agonist ivuxolimab in advanced cancers. Turning to the study itself: Patients received intravenous ivuxolimab every 2 weeks at 0.01 to 10 mg/kg. Head and neck, renal cell, melanoma or hepatocellular carcinoma were the cancers that dose-escalation patients had. Notes on the study in general: A proportion of nonresponders additionally exhibited low normalized T-cell clonal expansion.

With regard to this clone: As yet, its antigen is unknown.

Trimming stripped 0 bases from V and 5 bases from J, with 4 bases between. The CDR3 has 13 residues. From germline, CDR1 is MRHNA and CDR2 SNTAGT. Data came from immunoSEQ multiplex PCR; TCRdb stores just in-frame clones and leaves some out. The data hold 5,500 to 7,000 clones, with 55% to 75% observed a single time. This TCR was sampled from an adult with an advanced solid tumor such as melanoma, head and neck, liver or kidney cancer. The V and J genes are TRBV6-4 and TRBJ2-2; the D is unclear. The sample here was CD4+ or CD8+ T cells sorted from blood, taken in a trial of the OX40 agonist ivuxolimab. This CDR3 is CASSDSRTGELFF. In DNA, the CDR3 is TGTGCCAGCAGTGACTCTCGAACCGGGGAGCTGTTTTTT.